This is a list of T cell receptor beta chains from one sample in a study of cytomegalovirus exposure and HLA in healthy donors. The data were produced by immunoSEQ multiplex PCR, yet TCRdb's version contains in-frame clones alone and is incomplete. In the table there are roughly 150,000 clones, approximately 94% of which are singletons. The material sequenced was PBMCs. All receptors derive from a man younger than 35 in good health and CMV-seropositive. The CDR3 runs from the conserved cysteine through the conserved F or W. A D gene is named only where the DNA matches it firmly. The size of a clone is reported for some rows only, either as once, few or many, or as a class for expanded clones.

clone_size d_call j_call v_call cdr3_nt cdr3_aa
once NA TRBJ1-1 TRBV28 TGTGCCAGCAGCCCCCCCCGGGAGGGAGTCACTGAAGCTTTCTTT CASSPPREGVTEAFF
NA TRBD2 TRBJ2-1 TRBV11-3 TGTGCCAGCTCGGCCCAGGGACTAGCTTACAATGAGCAGTTCTTC CASSAQGLAYNEQFF
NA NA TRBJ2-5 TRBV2 TGTGCCAGCAGGGCGGGGCGGTACCAAGAGACCCAGTACTTC CASRAGRYQETQYF
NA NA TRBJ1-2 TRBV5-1 TGCGCCAGCAGCCCCACAGGGCCAAATGGCTACACCTTC CASSPTGPNGYTF
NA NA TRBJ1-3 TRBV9 TGTGCCAGCAGCGTAGCACCAGGGGACACCATATATTTT CASSVAPGDTIYF
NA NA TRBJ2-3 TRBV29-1 TGCAGCGTTGACCCCTACGGGTTCACAGATACGCAGTATTTT CSVDPYGFTDTQYF
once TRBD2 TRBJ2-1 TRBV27 TGTGCCAGCAACCCCTCCGGGCTAGCGGGAGGGGGTTGGCACAATGAGCAGTTCTTC CASNPSGLAGGGWHNEQFF
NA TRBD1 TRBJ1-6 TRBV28 TGTGCCAGCATTGGGACAGGGGGTAGGAGGAATTCACCCCTCCACTTT CASIGTGGRRNSPLHF
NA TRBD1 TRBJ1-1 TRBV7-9 TGTGCCAGCAGCTTGACAGGGGGCCCCGTGAACACTGAAGCTTTCTTT CASSLTGGPVNTEAFF
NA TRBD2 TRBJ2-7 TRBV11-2 TGTGCCAGCAGCGCGAAGCTAGCGGGACGTTCCTACGAGCAGTACTTC CASSAKLAGRSYEQYF
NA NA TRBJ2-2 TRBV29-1 TGCAGCGTTGTCGGCCAGGTGAACACCGGGGAGCTGTTTTTT CSVVGQVNTGELFF
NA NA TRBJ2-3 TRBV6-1 TGTGCCAGCAGGGGCCGGGAGAGAGATACGCAGTATTTT CASRGRERDTQYF
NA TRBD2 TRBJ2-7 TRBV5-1 TGCGCCAGCAGCTCACTAGCGGGATACTACGAGCAGTACTTC CASSSLAGYYEQYF
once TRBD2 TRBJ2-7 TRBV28 TGTGCCAGCAGTTTTGGCGGGAGTCGCGACGAGCAGTACTTC CASSFGGSRDEQYF
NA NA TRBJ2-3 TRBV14 TGTGCCAGCAGCCAAGATAGTGTCGGAGATACGCAGTATTTT CASSQDSVGDTQYF
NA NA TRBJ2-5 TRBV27 TGTGCCAGCAGCCTATGGGGCACCGAAGAGACCCAGTACTTC CASSLWGTEETQYF
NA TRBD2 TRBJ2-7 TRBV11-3 TGTGCCAGCAGCTTAGTCCATAGCGGGCCGCACTACGAGCAGTACTTC CASSLVHSGPHYEQYF
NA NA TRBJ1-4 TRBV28 TGTGCCAGCACCGACTCTCGCGGGCCGAATGAAAAACTGTTTTTT CASTDSRGPNEKLFF
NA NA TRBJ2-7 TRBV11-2 TGTGCCAGTACCTTCGGAGTTACCTACGAGCAGTACTTC CASTFGVTYEQYF
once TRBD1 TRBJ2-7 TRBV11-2 TGTGCCAGCAGCCCGGTGACAGGGAAGTCCTACGAGCAGTACTTC CASSPVTGKSYEQYF
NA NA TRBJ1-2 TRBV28 TGTGCCAGCAGTTTCTCAGGGGATAACTATGGCTACACCTTC CASSFSGDNYGYTF
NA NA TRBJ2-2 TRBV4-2 TGTGCCAGCAGCCAAGATTGGTCGGTGGGAGGCTCATCCGGGGAGCTGTTTTTT CASSQDWSVGGSSGELFF
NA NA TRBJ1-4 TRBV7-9 TGTGCCGCAGGGGAGTTTCGGGCATATGAAAAACTGTTTTTT CAAGEFRAYEKLFF
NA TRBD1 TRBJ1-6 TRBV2 TGTGCCAGCAGTGGGGGGGCGGGACAGTCTCTCCTCCACTTT CASSGGAGQSLLHF
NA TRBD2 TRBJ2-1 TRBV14 TGTGCCAGCAGCCAAGTGAGGAGCGGGGGATCGAGGTCCTACAATGAGCAGTTCTTC CASSQVRSGGSRSYNEQFF
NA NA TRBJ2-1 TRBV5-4 TGTGCCAGCAGCTGGACCACCGCGGGGAGCGGCAATGAGCAGTTCTTC CASSWTTAGSGNEQFF
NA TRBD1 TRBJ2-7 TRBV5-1 TGCGCCAGCAGCTTGACCTCGGGACAGGTTTCCTACGAGCAGTACTTC CASSLTSGQVSYEQYF
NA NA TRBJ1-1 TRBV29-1 TGCAGCGTTCGGCGCGGTCTGAACACTGAAGCTTTCTTT CSVRRGLNTEAFF
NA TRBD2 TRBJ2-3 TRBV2 TGTGCCAGCAGTGTTTGGCTAGCGGGCACAGATACGCAGTATTTT CASSVWLAGTDTQYF
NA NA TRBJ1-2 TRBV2 TGTGCCAGCAGTGAGTCCCTATCTAACTATGGCTACACCTTC CASSESLSNYGYTF
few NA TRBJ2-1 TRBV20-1 TGCAGTGCTAGCCACCCGGGAGAGCAGTTCTTC CSASHPGEQFF
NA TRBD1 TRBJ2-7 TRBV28 TGTGGCTCCACCGGACAGGGAACCTACGAGCAGTACTTC CGSTGQGTYEQYF
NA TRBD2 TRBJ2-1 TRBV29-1 TGCAGCGTTGAAGACCCCGGGACTAGCTCCTACAATGAGCAGTTCTTC CSVEDPGTSSYNEQFF
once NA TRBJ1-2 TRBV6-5 TGTGCCACCAAGGAGGGAGGTGTTCTTGGCTACACCTTC CATKEGGVLGYTF
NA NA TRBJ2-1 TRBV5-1 TGCGCCAGCAGCTTTTCGGTGCTTATCCGGGGTGAATACAATGAGCAGTTCTTC CASSFSVLIRGEYNEQFF
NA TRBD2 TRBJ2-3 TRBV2 TGTGCCAGCAGTCGGACTAGCGGGAGTACCACAGATACGCAGTATTTT CASSRTSGSTTDTQYF
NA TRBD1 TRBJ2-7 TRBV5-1 TGCGCCAGCAGCATTAATACAGGGGGCGAGCAGTACTTC CASSINTGGEQYF
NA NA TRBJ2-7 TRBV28 TGTGCCAGCACCCTCTCCGTTGTCCCCTACGAGCAGTACTTC CASTLSVVPYEQYF
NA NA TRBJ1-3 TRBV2 TGTGCCAGCAGCTCCTCGAGAGGAAACACCATATATTTT CASSSSRGNTIYF
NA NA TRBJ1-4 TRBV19 TGTGCCAGTAGGCTCAGGGGTGGAGATGAAAAACTGTTTTTT CASRLRGGDEKLFF
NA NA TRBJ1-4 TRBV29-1 TGCAGCGCAGGGGAATTACCAACTAATGAAAAACTGTTTTTT CSAGELPTNEKLFF
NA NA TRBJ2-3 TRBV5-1 TGCGCCAGCAGCTTGGAGGGACACCCCACAGATACGCAGTATTTT CASSLEGHPTDTQYF